These 27 T cell receptor beta chains originate from one sample sequenced in a study of PD-1 blockade in mismatch repair-deficient tumors. Profiled with immunoSEQ multiplex PCR; TCRdb holds only in-frame clones, not every one. Of around 100,000 clones in the sample, 65% to 80% were seen once. The sequencing here drew on peripheral blood, taken 60 weeks after starting pembrolizumab. These receptors came from an adult with mismatch repair-deficient cancer.

The CDR3 DNA follows: TGCGCCAGCAGCGAGACAGGGGAGGGCGAGCAGTACTTC. Translating it yields CASSETGEGEQYF. V usage is TRBV5-1 and J usage is TRBJ2-7; tentative D call: TRBD1 (8 bases). This CDR3 region has 13 residues. CDR1 is SGHRS, CDR2 YFSETQ, per germline. Trimming pared 4 bases from V and 6 bases from J, leaving 14 bases between.

The chain links TRBV30 to TRBJ1-1; D uncertain. CDR3 length equals 12 residues. The germline V and J ends were trimmed by 5 bases and 2 bases, with 9 bases remaining between them. CDR1 GTSNPN and CDR2 SVGIG come from the germline V gene (reference sequence). The CDR3 DNA follows: TGTGCCTGGGCTTCTACAAACACTGAAGCTTTCTTT. Amino acid sequence: CAWASTNTEAFF.

This chain uses TRBV5-5 with TRBJ2-1, with 12 bases lining up with TRBD2. The CDR3 spans 15 residues. CDR1 SGHKS and CDR2 YYEKEE come from the germline V gene (reference sequence). V dropped 5 bases and J dropped 8; count of bases not matched to a gene: 8. CDR3 nucleotides: TGTGCCAGCAGTCGTCTAGCGGGAGGGCCATATGAGCAGTTCTTC. Its protein is CASSRLAGGPYEQFF.

This clone was counted between two and nine times. The rearrangement uses TRBV5-4 and TRBJ2-7; D not resolved. Between the trimmed V and J ends, which lost 3 bases and 6 bases, there was a span of 10 bases. The V gene's germline CDR1 is SGHNT and CDR2 YYREEE (reference sequence). CDR3 length: 12 amino acids. CDR3 loop: CASSSRLGEQYF. Here the CDR3 DNA reads TGTGCCAGCAGCTCGAGACTCGGCGAGCAGTACTTC.

The V gene is TRBV2, the J gene TRBJ1-5; 8 positions agree with TRBD1. V trimming: 8 bases; J trimming: 1 base; junction bases outside the gene matches: 7. Germline-derived CDR1 and CDR2 are SNHLY and FYNNEI. CDR3 length: 15 amino acids. This CDR3 reads CASDERDRSNQPQHF. The CDR3, as DNA: TGTGCCAGCGACGAAAGGGACAGGAGCAATCAGCCCCAGCATTTT.

The genes are TRBV7-3 and TRBJ2-1; a weak D match, TRBD1 (6 bases). Between the trimmed V and J ends, which lost 2 bases and 14 bases, there was a span of 16 bases. The CDR3 is 13 amino acids. Germline values: CDR1 SGHTA, CDR2 FQGTGA. The CDR3 sequence is CASSLGDSGTKFF. The CDR3 DNA reads as TGTGCCAGCAGCTTAGGGGATTCCGGGACAAAGTTCTTC.

The V call is TRBV18, the J call TRBJ2-1; the match to TRBD2 covers 7 bases. This CDR3 has 17 amino acids. V lost 4 bases, J lost 5 bases, and 14 bases stayed unmatched. Germline V gene sequence: CDR1 KGHSH, CDR2 LQKENI. CDR3 amino acids: CASSQQLGTIDHNEQFF. Written as DNA, the CDR3 is TGTGCCAGCTCACAACAACTCGGGACTATCGACCACAATGAGCAGTTCTTC.

The gene calls are TRBV2 and TRBJ2-1; 8 positions agree with TRBD2. Germline assignment: CDR1 SNHLY and CDR2 FYNNEI. The CDR3 spans 16 residues. V lost 2 bases, J lost 3 bases, and 6 bases stayed unmatched. The CDR3 DNA reads as TGTGCCAGCAGTGAAAGGTGGCGGGAGGACTACAATGAGCAGTTCTTC. It yields the protein CASSERWREDYNEQFF.

The V and J genes are TRBV7-9 and TRBJ2-1, with D uncertain. The CDR3 runs 15 residues. Germline assignment: CDR1 SEHNR and CDR2 FQNEAQ (reference sequence). The V end was cut by 3 bases, the J end by 10 bases, with 19 bases between. The CDR3 here is CASSFNLYPKSEQFF. CDR3 sequence (DNA): TGTGCCAGCAGCTTTAATTTGTACCCGAAAAGCGAGCAGTTCTTC. Full variable domain (rest looked up from reference TRBV7-9 and TRBJ2-1): DTGVSQNPRHKITKRGQNVTFRCDPISEHNRLYWYRQTLGQGPEFLTYFQNEAQLEKSRLLSDRFSAERPKGSFSTLEIQRTEQGDSAMYLCASSFNLYPKSEQFFGPGTRLTVL.

The chain combines TRBV27 with TRBJ2-7; D gene ambiguous. Germline CDR1 is MNHEY and CDR2 is SMNVEV (reference sequence). Trimming took 1 base from V and 6 from J, leaving 10 bases between them. The CDR3 spans 13 residues. The CDR3 DNA follows: TGTGCCAGCAGTTTATTGGGGTCCGGCGAGCAGTACTTC. Translation: CASSLLGSGEQYF.

V usage is TRBV5-4 and J usage is TRBJ2-5; D is ambiguous. This CDR3 region has 14 residues. Germline values: CDR1 SGHNT, CDR2 YYREEE (reference sequence). V was trimmed by 0 bases and J by 1 base, leaving 7 bases between them. CDR3 sequence (DNA): TGTGCCAGCAGCTTGGGTCGGTCCCAAGAGACCCAGTACTTC. Its protein product is CASSLGRSQETQYF.

The sample holds a few counts of this clone. The rearrangement joins TRBV7-8 to TRBJ1-5, with a weak D call TRBD1 (6 bases). The V gene lost 4 bases and the J gene lost 3 bases, with 13 bases spanning the gap. CDR1 and CDR2 from the germline V gene are SGHVS and FQNEAQ. CDR3 length: 15 amino acids. CDR3: CASSSGQRNNQPQHF. CDR3 coding DNA: TGTGCCAGCAGCTCAGGACAGCGTAACAATCAGCCCCAGCATTTT.

The chain has TRBV10-3 and TRBJ2-1, with TRBD1 as a possible D gene (7 bases). V lost 3 bases and J 6 bases, leaving 15 bases between the germline ends. The CDR3 consists of 15 residues. Germline V gene lookup returns CDR1 ENHRY and CDR2 SYGVKD. The CDR3 DNA reads as TGTGCCATCAGTGAAAGGCAGGGGGGAAGCAATGAGCAGTTCTTC. Translating gives CAISERQGGSNEQFF.

J is TRBJ1-1 and V is TRBV6-1, with 7 nucleotides matching TRBD1. The CDR3 extends over 14 amino acids. Germline values: CDR1 MNHNS, CDR2 SASEGT. V lost 8 bases and J lost 5; bases outside the gene matches: 11. The CDR3 is CASRINPGGTEAFF. DNA for the CDR3: TGTGCCAGCCGAATTAACCCAGGGGGGACTGAAGCTTTCTTT.

The chain combines TRBV27 with TRBJ2-5; 11 nucleotides line up with TRBD2. The length of the CDR3 is 15 residues. Germline V gene lookup returns CDR1 MNHEY and CDR2 SMNVEV (reference sequence). Trimming cost V 2 bases and J 6 bases; bases outside gene matches: 5. The CDR3 sequence is CASSLILAGVKTQYF. The CDR3 coding sequence is TGTGCCAGCAGTTTAATACTAGCGGGAGTGAAGACCCAGTACTTC.

The rearrangement links TRBV30 to TRBJ2-5; D may match TRBD1 or TRBD2 (5 bases each). Trimming pared 3 bases from V and 3 bases from J, leaving 11 bases between. There are 13 residues in the CDR3. CDR1 and CDR2 from the germline V gene are GTSNPN and SVGIG (reference sequence). This CDR3 reads CAWSEGPKETQYF. CDR3 sequence (DNA): TGTGCCTGGAGCGAGGGACCAAAAGAGACCCAGTACTTC.

This clone was observed a few times. J is TRBJ2-2 and V is TRBV4-2, with D perhaps given as TRBD1 or TRBD2 (6 bases each). The V end lost 1 base, the J end lost 2 bases, and 11 bases lay between the germline ends. The CDR3 is made up of 16 amino acids. Germline-derived CDR1 and CDR2 are LGHNA and YNFKEQ. The CDR3 is CASSQVGGTNTGELFF. CDR3 in DNA: TGTGCCAGCAGCCAAGTCGGCGGGACAAACACCGGGGAGCTGTTTTTT.

V usage is TRBV30 and J usage is TRBJ2-3, with no clear D. There are 14 residues in the CDR3. The V gene's germline CDR1 is GTSNPN and CDR2 SVGIG (reference sequence). V was cut by 0 bases and J by 0 bases, with 7 bases left in between. The CDR3 DNA sequence: TGTGCCTGGAGTGTATCCGGGAGCACAGATACGCAGTATTTT. Amino acid sequence: CAWSVSGSTDTQYF.

J is TRBJ2-1 and V is TRBV12-5, with D possibly being TRBD1 or TRBD2 (5 bases each). CDR1 is LGHNT and CDR2 is FRNRAP in the germline V gene. Between the trimmed V and J ends, which lost 1 base and 8 bases, there was a span of 15 bases. The CDR3 contains 15 residues. The CDR3 protein is CASGLASGRAHEQFF. The CDR3 bases are TGTGCTAGTGGTTTGGCCTCGGGACGGGCCCATGAGCAGTTCTTC.

The sample holds a few counts of this clone. The chain carries TRBV6-5 and TRBJ2-1, with 8 bases that match TRBD2. Germline lookup yields CDR1 MNHEY and CDR2 SVGAGI. The V and J ends lost 5 bases and 1 base, in that order; junction bases with no gene match: 4. The CDR3 length is 15 residues. The CDR3 region has the DNA TGTGCCAGCAGTCTTAGCGGGACTTCCTACAATGAGCAGTTCTTC. Protein sequence: CASSLSGTSYNEQFF.

The chain carries TRBV6-1 and TRBJ2-7; 8 bases line up with TRBD2. Per the germline V gene, CDR1 is MNHNS and CDR2 is SASEGT. The CDR3 is 15 amino acids. CDR3 coding DNA: TGTGCCAGCAGTGAATTGGGAGGTCTAGCGGGCCCCCGCGGGGTC. Encoded protein: CASSELGGLAGPRGV.

This rearrangement joins TRBV7-9 to TRBJ2-7, with 8 bases identical to TRBD1. Germline V gene sequence: CDR1 SEHNR, CDR2 FQNEAQ (reference sequence). Germline trimming cut 6 bases from V and 6 bases from J; bases unmatched to any gene: 10. The CDR3 is 14 residues long. CDR3 amino acids: CASRSRTGQSEQYF. CDR3 nucleotide sequence: TGTGCCAGCAGGTCCCGGACAGGGCAATCCGAGCAGTACTTC.

The gene calls are TRBV7-8 and TRBJ1-1; D is uncertain. The CDR3 is made up of 14 amino acids. Looked up from germline, CDR1 is SGHVS and CDR2 is FQNEAQ. The V and J ends lost 1 base and 3 bases respectively, with 9 bases between them. CDR3 nucleotides: TGTGCCAGCAGCTTAGATGGTTCCCACACTGAAGCTTTCTTT. Translation gives CASSLDGSHTEAFF.

This sequence joins TRBV7-6 and TRBJ2-5, with D possibly being TRBD1 (6 bases). Trimming took 2 bases from V and 3 from J, leaving 10 bases between them. The CDR3 length is 14 residues. Germline V gene lookup returns CDR1 SGHVS and CDR2 FNYEAQ. The CDR3: CASSLRAGEETQYF. The CDR3 DNA reads TGTGCCAGCAGCTTAAGGGCAGGGGAAGAGACCCAGTACTTC. The full variable domain, completed using reference TRBV7-6 and TRBJ2-5, is GAGVSQSPRYKVTKRGQDVALRCDPISGHVSLYWYRQALGQGPEFLTYFNYEAQQDKSGLPNDRFSAERPEGSISTLTIQRTEQRDSAMYRCASSLRAGEETQYFGPGTRLLVL.

V gene TRBV7-2 combines with J gene TRBJ1-1, with D maybe TRBD1 (5 bases). The length of the CDR3 is 14 residues. Germline CDR1 and CDR2: SGHTA and FQGNSA. With 5 bases removed from V and 5 bases from J, the gap between germline ends came to 15 bases. CDR3 DNA sequence: TGTGCCAGCAGCATAGGGGTCTTGGGGACTGAAGCTTTCTTT. Translation gives CASSIGVLGTEAFF.

The rearrangement uses TRBV11-2 and TRBJ1-5; 7 bases are a match to TRBD1. From germline, CDR1 is SGHAT and CDR2 FQNNGV. V dropped 3 bases and J dropped 2; count of bases not matched to a gene: 4. The length of the CDR3 is 15 residues. In DNA form, the CDR3 reads TGTGCCAGCAGCTTCTCAGGGGGAGGCAATCAGCCCCAGCATTTT. Protein sequence: CASSFSGGGNQPQHF.

The chain recombines TRBV5-1 with TRBJ2-7; D is possibly TRBD1 (5 bases). There are 13 residues in the CDR3. Germline values: CDR1 SGHRS, CDR2 YFSETQ. Trimming removed 0 bases from V and 6 bases from J, with 10 bases in between. The CDR3 sequence: CASSLEVGREQYF. DNA for the CDR3: TGCGCCAGCAGCTTGGAGGTGGGGCGCGAGCAGTACTTC.